The clone carrying this T cell receptor (beta chain) was seen only a few times. What it recognizes is unknown. Researchers reported that TCR beta cDNA libraries carried unique molecular identifiers. It was from about 0.98 to 11 million T cells that approximately 500,000 cDNA molecules came. TCRdb re-analysed the PCR reads in MiXCR, keeping a single row per CDR3 protein. The sample gives about 560,000 distinct CDR3 sequences, roughly 46% of which show up once; approximately 1.7% is in the top ten. Per the germline V gene, CDR1 is MGHRA and CDR2 is YSYEKL. The CDR3 has 13 residues. V was trimmed by 2 bases and J by 5 bases, leaving 7 bases between them. This sample stems from a study of post-analysis software for immune sequencing data. Study context: The disease courses spanned relapsing-remitting, secondary progressive and progressive-relapsing forms of multiple sclerosis.

Study-wide points: Controls showed lower frequencies than patients for roughly five TRBV segments, and TRBV5-6, TRBV5-1 and TRBV20-1 were among these. Controls significantly exceeded multiple sclerosis patients in normalized Chao1 diversity. Same-batch preparations were strongly co-clustered by F measure.

Sequencing was carried out using blood. V is TRBV4-1 and J is TRBJ2-1; D is unclear. This receptor was obtained from a girl aged 5 to 17 with multiple sclerosis. DNA of the CDR3: TGCGCCAGCAGCCAATCCTTTAACAATGAGCAGTTCTTC. Amino acid sequence: CASSQSFNNEQFF.